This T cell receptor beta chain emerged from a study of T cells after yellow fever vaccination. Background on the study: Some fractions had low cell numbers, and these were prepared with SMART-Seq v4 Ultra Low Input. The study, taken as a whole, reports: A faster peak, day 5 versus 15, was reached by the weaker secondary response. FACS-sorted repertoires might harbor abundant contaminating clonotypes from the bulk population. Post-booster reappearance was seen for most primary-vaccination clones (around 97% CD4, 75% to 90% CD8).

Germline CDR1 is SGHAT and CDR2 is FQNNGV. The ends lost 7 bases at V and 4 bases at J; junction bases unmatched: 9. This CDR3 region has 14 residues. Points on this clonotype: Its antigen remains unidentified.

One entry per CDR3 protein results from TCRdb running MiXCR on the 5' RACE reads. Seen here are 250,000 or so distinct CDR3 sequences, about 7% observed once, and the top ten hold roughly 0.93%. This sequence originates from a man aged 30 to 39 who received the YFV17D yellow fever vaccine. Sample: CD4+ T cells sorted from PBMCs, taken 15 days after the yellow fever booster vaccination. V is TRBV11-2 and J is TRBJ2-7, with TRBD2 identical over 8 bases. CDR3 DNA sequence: TGTGCCAGCAATTCAGCGGGAGTGCTTTACGAGCAGTACTTC. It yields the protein CASNSAGVLYEQYF.